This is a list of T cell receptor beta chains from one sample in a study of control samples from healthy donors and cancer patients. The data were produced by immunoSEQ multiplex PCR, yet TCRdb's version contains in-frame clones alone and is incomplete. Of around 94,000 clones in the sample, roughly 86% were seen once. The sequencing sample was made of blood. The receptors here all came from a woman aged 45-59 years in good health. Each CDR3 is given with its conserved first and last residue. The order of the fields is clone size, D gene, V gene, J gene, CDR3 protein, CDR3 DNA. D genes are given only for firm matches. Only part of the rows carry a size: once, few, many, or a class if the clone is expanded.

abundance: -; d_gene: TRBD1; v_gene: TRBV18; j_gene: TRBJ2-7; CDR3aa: CASSPRDRVEYEQYF; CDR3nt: TGTGCCAGCTCACCCAGGGACAGGGTGGAATACGAGCAGTACTTC
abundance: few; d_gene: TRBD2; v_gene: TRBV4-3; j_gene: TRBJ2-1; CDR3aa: CASSQDLSGGRHNEQFF; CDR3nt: TGCGCCAGCAGCCAAGATCTTAGCGGGGGTCGGCACAATGAGCAGTTCTTC
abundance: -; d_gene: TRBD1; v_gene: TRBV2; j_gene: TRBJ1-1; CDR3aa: CASSSKGAGGFEAFF; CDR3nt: TGTGCCAGCAGTAGTAAAGGGGCAGGGGGATTTGAAGCTTTCTTT
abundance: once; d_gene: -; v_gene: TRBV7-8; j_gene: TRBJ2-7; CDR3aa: CASSPTHEQYF; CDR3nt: TGTGCCAGCAGCCCCACACACGAGCAGTACTTC
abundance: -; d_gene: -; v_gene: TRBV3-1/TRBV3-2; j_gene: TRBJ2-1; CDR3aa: CASSLSEGGQFF; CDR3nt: TGTGCCAGCAGCCTCTCTGAGGGCGGTCAGTTCTTC
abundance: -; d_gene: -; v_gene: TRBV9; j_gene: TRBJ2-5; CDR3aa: CASSVAGSEETQYF; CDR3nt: TGTGCCAGCAGCGTAGCTGGTTCGGAAGAGACCCAGTACTTC
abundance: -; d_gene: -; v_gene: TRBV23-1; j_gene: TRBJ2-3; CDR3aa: CASSQLSTASTDTQYF; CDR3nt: TGCGCCAGCAGTCAATTAAGTACAGCTAGCACAGATACGCAGTATTTT
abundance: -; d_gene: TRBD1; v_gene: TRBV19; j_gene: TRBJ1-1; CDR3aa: CASSKRQGEAFF; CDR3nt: TGTGCCAGTAGCAAAAGACAGGGAGAAGCTTTCTTT
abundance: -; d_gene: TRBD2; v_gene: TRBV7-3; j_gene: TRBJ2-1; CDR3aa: CASSSGLAPNNEQFF; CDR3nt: TGTGCCAGCAGCTCGGGACTAGCCCCAAACAATGAGCAGTTCTTC
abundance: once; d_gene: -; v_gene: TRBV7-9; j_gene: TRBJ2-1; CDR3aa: CASSLRGQNNEQFF; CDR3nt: TGTGCCAGCAGCTTGAGGGGCCAAAACAATGAGCAGTTCTTC
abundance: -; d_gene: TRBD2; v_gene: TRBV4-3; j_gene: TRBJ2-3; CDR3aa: CASSRPLAGTSTDTQYF; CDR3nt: TGCGCCAGCAGCCGCCCACTAGCGGGCACTAGCACAGATACGCAGTATTTT
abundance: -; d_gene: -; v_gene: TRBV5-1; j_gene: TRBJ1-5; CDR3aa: CASSLAESGPQHF; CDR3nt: TGCGCCAGCAGCTTGGCCGAGTCGGGGCCCCAGCATTTT
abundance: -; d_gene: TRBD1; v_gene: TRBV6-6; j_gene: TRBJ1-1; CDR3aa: CASSYDWDRVRTEAFF; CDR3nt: TGTGCCAGCAGTTACGATTGGGACAGGGTGAGGACTGAAGCTTTCTTT
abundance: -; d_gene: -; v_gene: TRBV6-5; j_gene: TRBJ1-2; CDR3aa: CASRETGGRYYGYTF; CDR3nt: TGTGCCAGCAGGGAGACAGGTGGGAGGTACTATGGCTACACCTTC
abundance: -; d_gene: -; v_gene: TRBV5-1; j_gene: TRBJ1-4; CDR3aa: CASSSATDEKLFF; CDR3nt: TGCGCCAGCAGCTCGGCTACAGATGAAAAACTGTTTTTT
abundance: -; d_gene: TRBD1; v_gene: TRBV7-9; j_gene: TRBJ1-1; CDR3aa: CASSPRDRGQSEAFF; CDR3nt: TGTGCCAGCAGCCCCCGGGACAGGGGCCAGAGTGAAGCTTTCTTT
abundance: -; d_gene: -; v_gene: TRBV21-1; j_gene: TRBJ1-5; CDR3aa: CASKGDNYNQPQHF; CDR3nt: TGTGCCAGCAAGGGGGACAACTACAATCAGCCCCAGCATTTT
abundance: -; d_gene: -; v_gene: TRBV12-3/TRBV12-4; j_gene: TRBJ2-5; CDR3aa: CASSFAGTQYF; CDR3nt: TGTGCCAGCAGTTTCGCCGGTACCCAGTACTTC
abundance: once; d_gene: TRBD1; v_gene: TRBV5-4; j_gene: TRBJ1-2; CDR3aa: CASSLNQGADGYTF; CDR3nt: TGTGCCAGCAGCTTGAACCAGGGGGCCGACGGCTACACCTTC
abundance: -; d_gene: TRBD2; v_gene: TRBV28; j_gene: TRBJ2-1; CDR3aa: CASSLSSGSVYNEQFF; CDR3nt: TGTGCCAGCAGTTTGTCTAGCGGGAGCGTATACAATGAGCAGTTCTTC
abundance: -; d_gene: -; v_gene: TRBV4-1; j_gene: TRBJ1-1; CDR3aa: CASSQAPSGPGGAFF; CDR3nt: TGCGCCAGCAGCCAAGCCCCGTCGGGGCCTGGGGGAGCTTTCTTT
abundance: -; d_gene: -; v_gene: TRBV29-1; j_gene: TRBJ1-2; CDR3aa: CSVEVSGRGGLWF; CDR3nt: TGCAGCGTTGAAGTCTCGGGACGTGGAGGTTTATGGTTC
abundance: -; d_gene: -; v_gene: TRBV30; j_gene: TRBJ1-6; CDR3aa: CAWRARVSIRRSYNSPLHF; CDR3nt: TGTGCCTGGAGGGCGAGGGTATCCATCCGTCGCTCCTATAATTCACCCCTCCACTTT
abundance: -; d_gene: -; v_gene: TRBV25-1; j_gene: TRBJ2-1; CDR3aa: CASSERGDEQFF; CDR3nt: TGTGCCAGCAGTGAAAGAGGGGATGAGCAGTTCTTC
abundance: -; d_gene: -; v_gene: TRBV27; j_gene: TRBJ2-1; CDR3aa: CASSFQTGSYNEQFF; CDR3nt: TGTGCCAGCAGTTTTCAAACTGGGTCCTACAATGAGCAGTTCTTC
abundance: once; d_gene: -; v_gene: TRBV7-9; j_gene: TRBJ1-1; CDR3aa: CASSYRPSNTEAFF; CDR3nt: TGTGCCAGCAGCTATCGCCCATCGAACACTGAAGCTTTCTTT
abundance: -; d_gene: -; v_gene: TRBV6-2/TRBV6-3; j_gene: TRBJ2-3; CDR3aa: CASSYLGGDTDTQYF; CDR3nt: TGTGCCAGCAGTTACCTTGGCGGGGACACAGATACGCAGTATTTT
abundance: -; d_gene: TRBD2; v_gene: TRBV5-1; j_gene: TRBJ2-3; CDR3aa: CASSSQGLAGGGTQYF; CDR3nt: TGCGCCAGCAGCTCCCAAGGGCTAGCGGGAGGAGGTACGCAGTATTTT
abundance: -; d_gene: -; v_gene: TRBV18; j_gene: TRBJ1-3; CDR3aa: CASSPQQEYSGNTIYF; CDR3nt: TGTGCCAGCTCACCACAACAGGAATACTCTGGAAACACCATATATTTT
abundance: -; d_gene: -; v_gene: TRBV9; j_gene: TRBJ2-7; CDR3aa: CASSVGERPSYEQYF; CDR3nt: TGTGCCAGCAGCGTAGGGGAACGGCCCTCCTACGAGCAGTACTTC
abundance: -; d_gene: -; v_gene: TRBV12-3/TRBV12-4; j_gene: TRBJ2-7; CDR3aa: CASRDGFDGQYF; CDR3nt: TGTGCCAGCAGGGACGGCTTTGATGGGCAGTACTTC